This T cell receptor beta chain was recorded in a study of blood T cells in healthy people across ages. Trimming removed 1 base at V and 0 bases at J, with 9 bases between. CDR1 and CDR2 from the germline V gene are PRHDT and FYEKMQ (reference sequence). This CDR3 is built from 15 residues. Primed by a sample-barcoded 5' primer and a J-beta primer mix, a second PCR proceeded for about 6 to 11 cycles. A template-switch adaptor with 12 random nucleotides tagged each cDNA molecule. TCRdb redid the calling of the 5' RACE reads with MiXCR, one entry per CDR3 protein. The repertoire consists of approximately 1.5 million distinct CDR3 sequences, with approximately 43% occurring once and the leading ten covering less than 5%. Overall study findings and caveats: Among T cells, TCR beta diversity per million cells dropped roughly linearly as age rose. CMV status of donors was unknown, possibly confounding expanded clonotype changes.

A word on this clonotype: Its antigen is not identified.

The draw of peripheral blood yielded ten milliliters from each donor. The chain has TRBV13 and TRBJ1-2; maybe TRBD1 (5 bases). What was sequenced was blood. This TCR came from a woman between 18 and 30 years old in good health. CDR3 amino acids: CASSLEGTANYGYTF. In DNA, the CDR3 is TGTGCCAGCAGCTTAGAAGGGACCGCTAACTATGGCTACACCTTC.